A selection of T cell receptor beta chains follows, all from one sample in a study of vaccination and CD4 T cells after COVID-19. TCRdb processed the PCR reads anew with MiXCR; each CDR3 protein has one entry. This table has approximately 15,000 distinct CDR3 sequences, about 26% appearing once. What these receptors recognize is not known. Sequencing was done on a sample of cultured CD4+ T cells from blood. These receptors were taken from a human donor with COVID-19. The CDR3 runs from the conserved cysteine through the conserved F or W. The order of the fields is V gene, clone size, J gene, D gene, CDR3 protein, CDR3 DNA. A D gene is named only where the DNA matches it firmly. Size is omitted from some rows. Given values are once, few, many or a class for expanded clones.

TRBV10-1	few	TRBJ2-7	TRBD1	CASSSGTGDYEQYF	TGCGCCAGCAGTTCGGGGACAGGGGACTACGAGCAGTACTTC
TRBV19	.	TRBJ1-5	.	CASRPPGSGPNQPQHF	TGTGCCAGTAGGCCCCCCGGCAGTGGCCCGAATCAGCCCCAGCATTTT
TRBV7-6	few	TRBJ2-6	.	CASSSIIGANVLTF	TGTGCCAGCAGCTCCATTATTGGGGCCAACGTCCTGACTTTC
TRBV12-3/TRBV12-4	few	TRBJ1-5	.	CASSLGTAGNQPQHF	TGTGCCAGCAGTTTAGGGACCGCGGGCAATCAGCCCCAGCATTTT
TRBV11-2	.	TRBJ1-1	TRBD1	CASSKQGATEAFF	TGTGCCAGCAGCAAACAGGGGGCCACTGAAGCTTTCTTT
TRBV6-2/TRBV6-3	few	TRBJ2-3	TRBD1	CARFHPDRTGGAIGTDTQYF	TGTGCCAGGTTCCACCCCGACCGGACAGGGGGCGCAATTGGCACAGATACGCAGTATTTT
TRBV5-5	few	TRBJ2-7	TRBD1	CASSPRDSLTYEQYF	TGTGCCAGCAGCCCACGGGACAGTTTGACCTACGAGCAGTACTTC
TRBV7-9	once	TRBJ2-7	TRBD2	CASSLAPSSGGYLSYEQYF	TGTGCCAGCAGCTTAGCGCCTTCTAGCGGGGGATACCTCTCCTACGAGCAGTACTTC
TRBV12-3/TRBV12-4	.	TRBJ2-3	TRBD1	CASSLGDRSTDTQYF	TGTGCCAGCAGTTTAGGGGACAGGAGCACAGATACGCAGTATTTT
TRBV6-1	once	TRBJ1-2	.	CASSDVDRSYSYTF	TGTGCCAGCAGTGATGTGGATAGAAGTTATAGCTACACCTTC
TRBV20-1	few	TRBJ2-7	.	CSARSGVYEQYF	TGCAGTGCTAGATCGGGAGTCTACGAGCAGTACTTC
TRBV10-3	few	TRBJ2-2	.	CAISALATGELFF	TGTGCCATCAGCGCGCTAGCGACGGGGGAGCTGTTTTTT
TRBV12-3/TRBV12-4	.	TRBJ1-2	.	CASNTGGFYYGYTF	TGTGCCAGCAATACTGGTGGATTTTACTATGGCTACACCTTC
TRBV2	few	TRBJ2-5	.	CASSGGVGSQYF	TGTGCCAGCAGTGGAGGGGTAGGGTCCCAGTACTTC
TRBV7-2	.	TRBJ1-3	.	CASSLEQISGNTIYF	TGTGCCAGCAGCTTAGAGCAAATCTCTGGAAACACCATATATTTT
TRBV11-1	.	TRBJ1-1	TRBD1	CASSPHLQGEGNTEAFF	TGTGCCAGCAGCCCCCATTTACAGGGGGAAGGGAACACTGAAGCTTTCTTT
TRBV14	.	TRBJ2-3	.	CASSQDFGLTDTQYF	TGTGCCAGCAGCCAAGATTTTGGTCTGACAGATACGCAGTATTTT
TRBV12-3/TRBV12-4	.	TRBJ1-1	.	CASSLYLGPSMNTEAFF	TGTGCCAGCAGTTTGTACTTGGGGCCGTCCATGAACACTGAAGCTTTCTTT
TRBV10-3	few	TRBJ2-2	.	CATKPGLSGELFF	TGTGCCACTAAACCGGGTCTATCGGGGGAGCTGTTTTTT
TRBV7-2	.	TRBJ2-3	.	CASSLVSRHGGLTDTQYF	TGTGCCAGCAGCTTAGTTAGCCGGCACGGGGGGCTCACAGATACGCAGTATTTT
TRBV6-1	.	TRBJ2-3	.	CASRGGGGASTDTQYF	TGTGCCAGCAGGGGTGGTGGCGGGGCCAGCACAGATACGCAGTATTTT
TRBV11-2	.	TRBJ2-2	.	CASSRRVSDDTGALFF	TGTGCCAGCAGCCGAAGGGTTAGCGATGACACCGGGGCGCTGTTTTTT
TRBV5-1	.	TRBJ2-3	.	CASSLDNPDTQYF	TGCGCCAGCAGCTTGGACAACCCAGATACGCAGTATTTT
TRBV19	.	TRBJ2-2	.	CASRGGGAGTGELFF	TGTGCCAGTAGAGGGGGAGGGGCGGGCACCGGGGAGCTGTTTTTT
TRBV19	.	TRBJ1-1	.	CASSIWPGNTEAFF	TGTGCCAGTAGTATATGGCCCGGGAACACTGAAGCTTTCTTT
TRBV18	.	TRBJ2-3	.	CASSPDGQSHTDTQYF	TGTGCCAGCTCACCAGATGGACAGTCCCACACAGATACGCAGTATTTT
TRBV2	few	TRBJ2-4	TRBD1	CASSVLQGRNIQYF	TGTGCCAGCAGTGTTCTACAGGGGAGAAACATTCAGTACTTC
TRBV29-1	.	TRBJ2-3	.	CSVIVREGTDTQYF	TGCAGCGTGATCGTCAGGGAGGGCACAGATACGCAGTATTTT
TRBV10-2	.	TRBJ2-7	.	CAAGGGGLYEQYF	TGCGCCGCCGGTGGGGGGGGCCTCTACGAGCAGTACTTC
TRBV20-1	few	TRBJ1-4	.	CSARDLGTRNEKLFF	TGCAGTGCTAGAGATCTCGGGACACGAAATGAAAAACTGTTTTTT
TRBV30	.	TRBJ2-7	TRBD2	CAWSVLAGGAYEQYF	TGTGCCTGGAGTGTACTTGCGGGGGGGGCCTACGAGCAGTACTTC
TRBV7-2	.	TRBJ1-2	.	CASSPHRNYGYTF	TGTGCCAGCAGCCCCCACCGGAATTATGGCTACACCTTC
TRBV2	few	TRBJ1-1	.	CASSVGRTYTEAFF	TGTGCCAGCAGTGTGGGCAGGACTTACACTGAAGCTTTCTTT
TRBV24-1	.	TRBJ1-2	.	CATAGGTYGYTF	TGTGCCACCGCGGGGGGGACCTATGGCTACACCTTC
TRBV5-4	.	TRBJ1-2	.	CASSQRRGVYGYTF	TGTGCCAGCAGCCAACGGAGAGGCGTCTATGGCTACACCTTC
TRBV20-1	few	TRBJ1-3	.	CSAVLGSGNTIYF	TGCAGTGCGGTGCTGGGCTCTGGAAACACCATATATTTT
TRBV5-1	.	TRBJ1-2	.	CASSRESVNGYTF	TGCGCCAGCAGCAGGGAGAGCGTGAATGGCTACACCTTC
TRBV19	few	TRBJ1-5	.	CASIAAGLRQPQHF	TGTGCCAGTATTGCGGCGGGGCTTCGGCAGCCCCAGCATTTT
TRBV28	.	TRBJ1-3	TRBD1	CASSLFVGQSSGNTIYF	TGTGCCAGCAGTTTATTTGTGGGACAGTCCTCTGGAAACACCATATATTTT
TRBV20-1	few	TRBJ2-7	.	CSALAAPSYEQYF	TGCAGTGCCTTGGCGGCACCTTCCTACGAGCAGTACTTC
TRBV19	.	TRBJ1-3	.	CASSPWGGVSGNTIYF	TGTGCCAGTAGTCCCTGGGGGGGGGTCTCTGGAAACACCATATATTTT
TRBV30	few	TRBJ1-3	TRBD1	CAWRGTVSGNTIYF	TGTGCCTGGAGGGGGACAGTCTCTGGAAACACCATATATTTT
TRBV27	.	TRBJ2-2	TRBD2	CASSRTSGAQYTGELFF	TGTGCCAGCAGTCGGACTAGCGGGGCGCAGTACACCGGGGAGCTGTTTTTT
TRBV19	few	TRBJ1-5	TRBD1	CASSAGTANQPQHF	TGTGCCAGTAGTGCTGGGACAGCAAATCAGCCCCAGCATTTT
TRBV6-1	few	TRBJ2-2	TRBD2	CASVRSGGAFGELFF	TGTGCCAGCGTCCGTAGCGGGGGGGCGTTCGGGGAGCTGTTTTTT
TRBV12-3/TRBV12-4	.	TRBJ1-5	.	CASTSLGVNQPQHF	TGTGCCAGCACCTCGCTAGGGGTGAATCAGCCCCAGCATTTT
TRBV19	few	TRBJ2-3	TRBD2	CASSGTSGGSSSTDTQYF	TGTGCCAGTAGTGGGACTAGCGGGGGGTCTTCTAGCACAGATACGCAGTATTTT
TRBV27	.	TRBJ1-2	TRBD1	CASSQQGGNGYTF	TGTGCCAGCAGCCAGCAGGGGGGAAATGGCTACACCTTC
TRBV18	.	TRBJ2-7	.	CASSPQTMGSGEQYF	TGTGCCAGCTCACCCCAAACGATGGGCTCGGGGGAGCAGTACTTC
TRBV20-1	medium-sized	TRBJ1-5	TRBD1	CSAGTASDQPQHF	TGCAGTGCTGGGACAGCGTCGGATCAGCCCCAGCATTTT
TRBV10-3	.	TRBJ1-1	TRBD1	CAISAQGGSAEAFF	TGTGCCATCAGCGCCCAGGGGGGTAGCGCTGAAGCTTTCTTT
TRBV5-6	.	TRBJ2-2	TRBD1	CASIWTGETGELFF	TGTGCCAGCATCTGGACAGGGGAAACCGGGGAGCTGTTTTTT
TRBV7-9	medium-sized	TRBJ1-5	.	CASSLVGRDQPQHF	TGTGCCAGCAGCTTGGTAGGGCGGGATCAGCCCCAGCATTTT
TRBV11-1	few	TRBJ1-5	.	CASSLAGGGSNQPQHF	TGTGCCAGCAGCTTGGCCGGTGGGGGAAGCAATCAGCCCCAGCATTTT
TRBV6-5	.	TRBJ2-2	.	CASSSFAAGELFF	TGTGCCAGCAGTTCTTTCGCGGCCGGGGAGCTGTTTTTT